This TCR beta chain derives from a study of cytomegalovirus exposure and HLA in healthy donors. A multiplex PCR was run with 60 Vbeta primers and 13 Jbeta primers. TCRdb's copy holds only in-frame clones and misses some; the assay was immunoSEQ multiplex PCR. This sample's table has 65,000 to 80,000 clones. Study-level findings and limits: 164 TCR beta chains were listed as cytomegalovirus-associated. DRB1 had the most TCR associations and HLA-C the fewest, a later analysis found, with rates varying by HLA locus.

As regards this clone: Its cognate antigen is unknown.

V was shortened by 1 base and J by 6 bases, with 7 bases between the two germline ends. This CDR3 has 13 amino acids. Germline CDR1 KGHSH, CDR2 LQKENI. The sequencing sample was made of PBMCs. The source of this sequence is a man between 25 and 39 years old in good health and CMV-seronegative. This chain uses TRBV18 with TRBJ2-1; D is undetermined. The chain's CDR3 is CASSPLASNEQFF. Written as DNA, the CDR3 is TGTGCCAGCTCACCACTCGCGAGCAATGAGCAGTTCTTC.